This T cell receptor beta chain was identified during a study of cytomegalovirus exposure and HLA in healthy donors. V lost 0 bases to trimming and J lost 2 bases, with 12 bases between them. The germline V gene has CDR1 SGDLS and CDR2 YYNGEE. CDR3 size: 15 residues. In the PCR, 60 Vbeta and 13 Jbeta primers were used. Clones were sequenced by immunoSEQ multiplex PCR, and TCRdb holds only the in-frame ones, with some missing. This table has under 300,000 clones, 75% to 85% appearing once. The sample consisted of PBMCs. The V call is TRBV9, the J call TRBJ2-7; tentative D call: TRBD2 (5 bases). The source is a woman aged 55 to 70 in good health and CMV-seropositive. The DNA of the CDR3 is TGTGCCAGCAGCGTAGGTGAAGCGGCTACCTACGAGCAGTACTTC. It specifies CASSVGEAATYEQYF.